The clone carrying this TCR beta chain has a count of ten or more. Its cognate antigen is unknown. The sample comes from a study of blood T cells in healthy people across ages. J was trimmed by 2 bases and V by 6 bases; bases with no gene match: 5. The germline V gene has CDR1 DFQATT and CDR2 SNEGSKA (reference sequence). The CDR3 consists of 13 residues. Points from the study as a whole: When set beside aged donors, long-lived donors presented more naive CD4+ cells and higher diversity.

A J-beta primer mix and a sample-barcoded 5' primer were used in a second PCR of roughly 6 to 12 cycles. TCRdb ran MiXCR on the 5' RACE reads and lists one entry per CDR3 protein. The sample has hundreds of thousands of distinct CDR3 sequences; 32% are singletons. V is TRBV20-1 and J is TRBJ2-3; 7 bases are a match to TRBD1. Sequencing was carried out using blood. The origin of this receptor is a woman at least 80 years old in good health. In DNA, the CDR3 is TGCAGTGCCCCGGGACAGCCCACAGATACGCAGTATTTT. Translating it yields CSAPGQPTDTQYF.